This section outlines one T cell receptor (beta chain) sequence together with its context. As yet, its antigen is unknown. This entry belongs to a study of T cell responses to AZD1222 COVID-19 vaccine. This CDR3 has 12 amino acids. Trimming took off 9 bases at V and 3 bases at J, with 9 bases between the two ends. CDR1 is MDHEN, CDR2 SYDVKM, per germline. Pooled together were second doses at about 4 or about 12 weeks. Clones were read by immunoSEQ multiplex PCR, and TCRdb kept only the in-frame ones, dropping some. This table holds more than 95,000 clones, approximately 92% found once. Study-wide findings and caveats: Clonal diversity may have been underestimated in mostly white British donors. Regions left unmutated in variants are reportedly the target of nearly half of spike-specific TCRs. Increased Spike-specific TCR breadth and depth were observed after two AZD1222 doses.

The source of this sequence is an adult who received the AZD1222 COVID-19 vaccine. This chain connects TRBV28 to TRBJ1-5, with TRBD1 as a possible D gene (6 bases). The input for sequencing was peripheral blood, taken 28 days after the second AZD1222 dose. This chain's CDR3 is CASRDNNQPQHF. The CDR3 bases are TGTGCCAGTAGGGACAACAATCAGCCCCAGCATTTT. Filled out from reference TRBV28 and TRBJ1-5, the complete variable domain reads DVKVTQSSRYLVKRTGEKVFLECVQDMDHENMFWYRQDPGLGLRLIYFSYDVKMKEKGDIPEGYSVSREKKERFSLILESASTNQTSMYLCASRDNNQPQHFGDGTRLSIL.